This T cell receptor (beta chain) was identified in a study of glioma-infiltrating T cells after dendritic cell vaccination. Study-wide background: Between the early 2000s and the early 2010s, patients got autologous tumor lysate-pulsed dendritic cell vaccines. Whole-study results and caveats: Patients with more pretreatment TILs had longer time to progression and survival.

Some clones are missing from TCRdb's copy, which holds only in-frame ones; the method was immunoSEQ multiplex PCR. The sample shows 85,000 to 100,000 clones, 75% to 90% of them seen only once. Time point here: after dendritic cell vaccination, including at tumor progression/relapse. All glioblastoma patients lacked an isocitrate dehydrogenase mutation. Germline assignment: CDR1 SGHRS and CDR2 YFSETQ. V shed 4 bases, J shed 0 bases, and the junction held 7 bases outside the gene matches. The CDR3 has 15 residues. Points on this clone: The antigen remains undetermined.

Here the sequenced sample was blood, taken after dendritic cell vaccination. This sequence joins TRBV5-1 and TRBJ2-7; TRBD2 aligns across 7 bases. This clonotype originated in a human donor with glioblastoma. In nucleotides, the CDR3 is TGCGCCAGCAGCAATTTAGCGGGTCGCTCCTACGAGCAGTACTTC. It codes for CASSNLAGRSYEQYF.